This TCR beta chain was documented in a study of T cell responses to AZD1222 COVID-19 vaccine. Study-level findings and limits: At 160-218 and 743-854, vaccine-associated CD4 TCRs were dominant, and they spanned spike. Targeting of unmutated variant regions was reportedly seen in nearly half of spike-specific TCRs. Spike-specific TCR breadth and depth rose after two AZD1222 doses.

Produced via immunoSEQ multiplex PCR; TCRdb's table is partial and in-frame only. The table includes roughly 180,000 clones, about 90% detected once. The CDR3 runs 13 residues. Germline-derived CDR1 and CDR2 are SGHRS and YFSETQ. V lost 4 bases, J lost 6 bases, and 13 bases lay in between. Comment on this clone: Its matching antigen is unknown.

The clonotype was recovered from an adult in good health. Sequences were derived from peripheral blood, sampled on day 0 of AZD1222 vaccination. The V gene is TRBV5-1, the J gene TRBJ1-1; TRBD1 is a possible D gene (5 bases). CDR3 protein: CASSNSRDSEAFF. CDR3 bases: TGCGCCAGCAGCAATAGCCGGGACTCTGAAGCTTTCTTT.